Detailed here is one TCR beta chain. What it binds is not known. The CDR3 covers 14 residues. The V segment lost 2 bases and the J segment 6 bases; nucleotides outside the gene matches: 4. CDR1 and CDR2 (germline): SEHNR, FQNEAQ (reference sequence). PCR used 60 Vbeta primers and 13 Jbeta primers. The protocol was immunoSEQ multiplex PCR, while the TCRdb copy is restricted to in-frame clones and leaves out a portion. The repertoire consists of approximately 91,000 clones, with 60% to 80% occurring once and the leading ten covering approximately 1.1%. This specimen comes from a study of cytomegalovirus exposure and HLA in healthy donors. Study findings and constraints: Most subjects' HLA-A and HLA-B alleles were reportedly predicted from TCR beta sequences. A later analysis appeared to link common viral pathogens to several of the most significant clusters. More clonal expansion characterized HLA-associated TCR beta chains than equally common others in a later analysis. Later analysis identified about 17,000 TCR beta sequences associated with HLA alleles, using a false discovery rate threshold of 0.05.

Material for sequencing was PBMCs. This clonotype was sampled from a female donor in good health and CMV-seronegative. The chain uses TRBV7-9 and TRBJ2-4, with 7 positions matching TRBD2. CDR3 amino acids: CASSLYLAGNIQYF. The CDR3 nucleotides read TGTGCCAGCAGCTTATATTTAGCGGGAAACATTCAGTACTTC.